This TCR beta chain was documented in a study of identical twins. Notes on the study in general: Out-of-frame alpha sequences shared by twins were enriched for low generation probability.

With template switching, a universal primer site was added, and the cDNA carried unique molecular identifiers. TCRdb ran MiXCR on the 5' RACE reads and lists one entry per CDR3 protein. The repertoire holds roughly 250,000 distinct CDR3 sequences, with around an eighth as singletons. V lost 7 bases, J lost 2 bases, and 8 bases stayed unmatched. CDR3 size: 15 residues. Germline CDR1 SNHLY, CDR2 FYNNEI. A few counts support this clonotype. The antigen remains undetermined. This TCR came from a woman younger than 35 in good health. What was sequenced was memory (CD45RO+) T cells sorted from blood. The chain employs TRBV2 and TRBJ2-1; 7 bases are a match to TRBD2. DNA for the CDR3: TGTGCCAGCATCGTAGCGGGTGCAACCTACAATGAGCAGTTCTTC. Translation: CASIVAGATYNEQFF.